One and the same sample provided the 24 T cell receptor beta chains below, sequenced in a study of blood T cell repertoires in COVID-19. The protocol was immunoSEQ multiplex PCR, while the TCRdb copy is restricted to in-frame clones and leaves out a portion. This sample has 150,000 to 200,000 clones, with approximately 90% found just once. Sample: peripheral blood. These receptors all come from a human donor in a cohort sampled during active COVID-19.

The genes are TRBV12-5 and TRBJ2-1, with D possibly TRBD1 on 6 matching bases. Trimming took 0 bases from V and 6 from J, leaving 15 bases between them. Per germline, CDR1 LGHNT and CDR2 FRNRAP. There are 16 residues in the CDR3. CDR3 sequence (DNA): TGTGCTAGTGGTTTGGTAGTAGGGGGTGGGTTCAATGAGCAGTTCTTC. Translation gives CASGLVVGGGFNEQFF.

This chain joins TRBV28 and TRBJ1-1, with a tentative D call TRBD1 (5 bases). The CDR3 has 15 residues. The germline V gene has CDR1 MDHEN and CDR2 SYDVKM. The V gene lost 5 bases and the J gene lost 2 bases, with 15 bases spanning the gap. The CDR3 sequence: CASSPETVPNTEAFF. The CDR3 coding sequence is TGTGCCAGCAGTCCCGAGACAGTACCAAACACTGAAGCTTTCTTT.

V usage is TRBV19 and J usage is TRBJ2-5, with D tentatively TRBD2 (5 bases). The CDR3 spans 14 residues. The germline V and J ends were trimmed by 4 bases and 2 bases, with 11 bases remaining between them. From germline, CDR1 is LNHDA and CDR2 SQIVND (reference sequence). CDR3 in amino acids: CASSNPGLQETQYF. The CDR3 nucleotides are TGTGCCAGTAGTAACCCGGGATTACAAGAGACCCAGTACTTC.

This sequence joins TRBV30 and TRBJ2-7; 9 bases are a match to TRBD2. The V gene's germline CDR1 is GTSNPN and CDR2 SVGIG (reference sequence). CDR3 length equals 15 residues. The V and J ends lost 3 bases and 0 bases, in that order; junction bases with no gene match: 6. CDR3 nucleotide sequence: TGTGCCTGGAGAAGAACGACTAGCGGCTCCTACGAGCAGTACTTC. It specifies CAWRRTTSGSYEQYF.

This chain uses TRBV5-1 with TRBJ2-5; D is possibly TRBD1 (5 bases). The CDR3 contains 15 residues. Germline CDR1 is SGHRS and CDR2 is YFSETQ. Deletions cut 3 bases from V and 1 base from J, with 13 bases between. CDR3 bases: TGCGCCAGCAGCTGGGGCGCCGGCACCCAAGAGACCCAGTACTTC. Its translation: CASSWGAGTQETQYF.

The CDR3 sequence is CASSKVWAPNTEAFF. In DNA, the CDR3 is TGTGCCAGCAGCAAAGTCTGGGCCCCGAACACTGAAGCTTTCTTT. The chain uses TRBV21-1 and TRBJ1-1; the tabulated D call, TRBD1, remains unverified against the DNA. TRBV21-1 is reported as a pseudogene. This CDR3 is 15 amino acids long.

The CDR3 bases are TGCAGCGGGGGACAGTACAATGAGCAGTTCTTC. Translated: CSGGQYNEQFF. The chain employs TRBV29-1 and TRBJ2-1, with TRBD1 identical over 7 bases. J lost 4 bases, V lost 7 bases, and 1 base had no gene match. This CDR3 spans 11 amino acids. The germline V gene encodes CDR1 SQVTM and CDR2 ANQGSEA.

For the CDR3, the DNA is TGTGCCAGCAGCTTCCAGGGGGTCCCTGGAAACACCATATATTTT. Protein: CASSFQGVPGNTIYF. This chain joins TRBV5-5 and TRBJ1-3; 7 nucleotides match TRBD1. The V gene's germline CDR1 is SGHKS and CDR2 YYEKEE (reference sequence). The V gene end was trimmed by 2 bases and the J gene end by 2 bases; junction bases not matched to a gene: 4. This CDR3 comprises 15 residues.

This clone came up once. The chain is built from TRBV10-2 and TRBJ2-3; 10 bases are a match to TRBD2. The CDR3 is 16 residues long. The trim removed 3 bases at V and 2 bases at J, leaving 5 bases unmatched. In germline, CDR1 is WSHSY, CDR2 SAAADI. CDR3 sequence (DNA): TGCGCCAGCAGTGAAAGACTAGCGGGTCCCACAGATACGCAGTATTTT. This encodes CASSERLAGPTDTQYF.

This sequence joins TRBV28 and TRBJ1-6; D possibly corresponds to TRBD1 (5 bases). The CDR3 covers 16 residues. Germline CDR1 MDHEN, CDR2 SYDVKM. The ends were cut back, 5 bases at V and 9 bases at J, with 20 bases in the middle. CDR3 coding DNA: TGTGCCAGCAGTCCCGGGTTTCCCGGGGGTGGTTCACCCCTCCACTTT. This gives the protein CASSPGFPGGGSPLHF.

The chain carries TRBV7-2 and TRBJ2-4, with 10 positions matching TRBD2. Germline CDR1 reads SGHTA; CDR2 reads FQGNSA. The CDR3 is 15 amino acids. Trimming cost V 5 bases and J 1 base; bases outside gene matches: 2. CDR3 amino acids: CASSDSGGAKNIQYF. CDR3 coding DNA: TGTGCCAGCAGCGATAGCGGGGGGGCCAAAAACATTCAGTACTTC.

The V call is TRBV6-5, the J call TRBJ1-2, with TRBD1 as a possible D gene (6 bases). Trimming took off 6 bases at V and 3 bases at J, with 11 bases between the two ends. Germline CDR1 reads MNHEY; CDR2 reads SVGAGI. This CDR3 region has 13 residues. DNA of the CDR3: TGTGCCAGCAGCGCAGGGGCGTACTATGGCTACACCTTC. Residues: CASSAGAYYGYTF.

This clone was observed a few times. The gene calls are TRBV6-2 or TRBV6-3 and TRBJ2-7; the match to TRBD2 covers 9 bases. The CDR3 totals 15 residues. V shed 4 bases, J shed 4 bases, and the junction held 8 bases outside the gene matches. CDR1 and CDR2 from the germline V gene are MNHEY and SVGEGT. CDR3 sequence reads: CASSSQRGDLYEQYF. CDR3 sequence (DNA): TGTGCCAGCAGTTCTCAGCGGGGGGATTTATACGAGCAGTACTTC.

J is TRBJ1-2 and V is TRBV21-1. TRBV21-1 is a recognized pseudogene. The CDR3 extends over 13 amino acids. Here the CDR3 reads CASRRPSSGGYTF. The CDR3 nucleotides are TGTGCCAGCCGCAGACCGTCGTCGGGTGGCTACACCTTC.

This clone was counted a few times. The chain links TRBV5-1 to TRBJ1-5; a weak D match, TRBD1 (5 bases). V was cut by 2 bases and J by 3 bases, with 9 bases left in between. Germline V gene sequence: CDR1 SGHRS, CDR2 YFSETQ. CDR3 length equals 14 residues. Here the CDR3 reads CASSFGGDNQPQHF. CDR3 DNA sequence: TGCGCCAGCAGCTTTGGAGGGGACAATCAGCCCCAGCATTTT. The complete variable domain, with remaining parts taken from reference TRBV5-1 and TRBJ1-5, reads KAGVTQTPRYLIKTRGQQVTLSCSPISGHRSVSWYQQTPGQGLQFLFEYFSETQRNKGNFPGRFSGRQFSNSRSEMNVSTLELGDSALYLCASSFGGDNQPQHFGDGTRLSIL.

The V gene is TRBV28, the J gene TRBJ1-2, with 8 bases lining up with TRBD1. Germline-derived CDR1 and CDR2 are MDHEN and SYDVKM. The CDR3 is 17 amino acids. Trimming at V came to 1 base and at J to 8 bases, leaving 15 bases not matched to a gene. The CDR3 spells CASSLSGLTGERSGYTF. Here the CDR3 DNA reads TGTGCCAGCAGTTTATCTGGTTTGACAGGGGAACGATCCGGCTACACCTTC.

The CDR3 nucleotides are TGCAGTGCGGAGAGGGGGGAAGCTTTCTTT. Its protein product is CSAERGEAFF. The V and J genes are TRBV20-1 and TRBJ1-1; a possible D gene is TRBD1 (6 bases). The CDR3 totals 10 residues. Germline-derived CDR1 and CDR2 are DFQATT and SNEGSKA (reference sequence). V shed 6 bases and J shed 8 bases, with 10 bases lying between them.

The CDR3 region has the DNA TGTGCCAGCAGGAGGGAGGACTATGGCTACACCTTC. Amino acid sequence: CASRREDYGYTF. The V call is TRBV2, the J call TRBJ1-2, with no clear D. V lost 6 bases and J lost 3, with 8 bases in between. Germline values: CDR1 SNHLY, CDR2 FYNNEI. This CDR3 has 12 residues.

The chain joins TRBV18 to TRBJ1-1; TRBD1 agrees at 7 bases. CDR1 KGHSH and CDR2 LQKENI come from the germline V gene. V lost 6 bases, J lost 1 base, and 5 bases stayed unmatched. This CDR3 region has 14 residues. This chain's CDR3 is CASSGDSANTEAFF. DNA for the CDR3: TGTGCCAGCTCCGGGGACAGTGCGAACACTGAAGCTTTCTTT.

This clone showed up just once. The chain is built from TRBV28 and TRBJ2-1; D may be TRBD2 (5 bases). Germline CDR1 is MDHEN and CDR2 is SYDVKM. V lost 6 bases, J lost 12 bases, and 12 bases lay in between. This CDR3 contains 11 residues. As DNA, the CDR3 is TGTGCCAGCAGCCTAGCAGCTCGGCAGTTCTTC. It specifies CASSLAARQFF.

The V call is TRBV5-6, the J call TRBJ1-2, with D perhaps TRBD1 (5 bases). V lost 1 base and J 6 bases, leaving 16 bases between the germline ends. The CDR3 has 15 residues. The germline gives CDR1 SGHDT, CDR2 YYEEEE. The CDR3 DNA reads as TGTGCCAGCAGCTTGCCGGGGGAAGAATACGATGGCTACACCTTC. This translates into CASSLPGEEYDGYTF.

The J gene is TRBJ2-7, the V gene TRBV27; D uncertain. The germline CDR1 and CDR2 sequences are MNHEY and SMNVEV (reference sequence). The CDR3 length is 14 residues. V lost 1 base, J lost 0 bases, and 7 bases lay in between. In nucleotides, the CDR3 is TGTGCCAGCAGTTTATTAGCCCGCTCCTACGAGCAGTACTTC. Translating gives CASSLLARSYEQYF.

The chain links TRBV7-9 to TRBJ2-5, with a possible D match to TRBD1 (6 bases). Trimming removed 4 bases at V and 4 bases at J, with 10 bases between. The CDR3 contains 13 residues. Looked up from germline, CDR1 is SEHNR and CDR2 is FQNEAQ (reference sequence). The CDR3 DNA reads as TGTGCCAGCAGCTCCCTGGGGGCAGAGACCCAGTACTTC. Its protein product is CASSSLGAETQYF.

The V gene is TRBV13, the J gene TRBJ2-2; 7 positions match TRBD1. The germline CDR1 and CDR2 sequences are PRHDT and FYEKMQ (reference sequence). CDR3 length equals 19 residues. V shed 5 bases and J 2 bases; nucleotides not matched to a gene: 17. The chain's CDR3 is CASSKTGLQRYFNTGELFF. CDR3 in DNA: TGTGCCAGCAGCAAGACAGGGCTCCAACGCTATTTCAACACCGGGGAGCTGTTTTTT.